These 30 T cell receptor beta chains were sequenced from one sample in a study of blood T cell repertoires in COVID-19. The repertoire was sequenced with immunoSEQ multiplex PCR; TCRdb's copy has only in-frame clones and lacks some. The repertoire consists of some 120,000 clones, with 88% occurring once and the leading ten covering about 1.6%. Source material: peripheral blood. The receptors shown here come from a human donor in a cohort sampled during active COVID-19.

This clone has just a few counts. This chain connects TRBV5-4 to TRBJ2-1; the match to TRBD2 covers 10 bases. The CDR3 runs 15 residues. In germline, CDR1 is SGHNT, CDR2 YYREEE (reference sequence). The trim removed 2 bases at V and 7 bases at J, leaving 6 bases unmatched. Written as DNA, the CDR3 is TGTGCCAGCAGCTTTGGGCTAGCGGGAGTGAATGAGCAGTTCTTC. Its translation: CASSFGLAGVNEQFF. Full variable domain (missing parts from reference TRBV5-4 and TRBJ2-1): ETGVTQSPTHLIKTRGQQVTLRCSSQSGHNTVSWYQQALGQGPQFIFQYYREEENGRGNFPPRFSGLQFPNYSSELNVNALELDDSALYLCASSFGLAGVNEQFFGPGTRLTVL.

This rearrangement joins TRBV6-5 to TRBJ1-2, with TRBD1 as a possible D gene (5 bases). The ends were cut back, 10 bases at V and 3 bases at J, with 12 bases in the middle. The germline V gene has CDR1 MNHEY and CDR2 SVGAGI. The CDR3 covers 12 residues. The CDR3 coding sequence is TGTGCCACCTCACAGGTGGACTATGGCTACACCTTC. Amino acid sequence: CATSQVDYGYTF.

A single count supports this clone. This chain connects TRBV29-1 to TRBJ2-7; 10 nucleotides align to TRBD1. The junction had 6 bases not matched to a gene; V was cut back by 5 bases and J by 5 bases. CDR1 is SQVTM, CDR2 ANQGSEA, per germline. This CDR3 contains 13 residues. The CDR3 bases are TGCAGCGTTCCCGGACAGGGGGGTAACGAGCAGTACTTC. Encoded protein: CSVPGQGGNEQYF.

This clone showed up just a few times. The chain joins TRBV19 to TRBJ1-1; D unclear. Trimming stripped 3 bases from V and 2 bases from J, with 10 bases between. The germline gives CDR1 LNHDA, CDR2 SQIVND (reference sequence). The CDR3 extends over 14 amino acids. As DNA, the CDR3 is TGTGCCAGTAGTATTTGGAGCCCAAACACTGAAGCTTTCTTT. Protein sequence: CASSIWSPNTEAFF.

V gene TRBV28 combines with J gene TRBJ1-5, with 8 bases aligning to TRBD1. There are 14 residues in the CDR3. Germline V gene lookup returns CDR1 MDHEN and CDR2 SYDVKM. The J segment lost 7 bases and the V segment lost 6 bases, leaving 8 bases of the junction unmatched. In nucleotides, the CDR3 is TGTGCCAGCAGCCTCAGGGGGCCGGGACAGCCCCAGCATTTT. Translating gives CASSLRGPGQPQHF.

This rearrangement joins TRBV12-3 or TRBV12-4 to TRBJ2-7; 7 nucleotides agree with TRBD1. Unmatched junction bases numbered 3, after V lost 5 bases and J lost 2 bases. The CDR3 is 13 residues long. CDR3: CASSPGTAYEQYF. In DNA form, the CDR3 reads TGTGCCAGCAGTCCCGGGACAGCCTACGAGCAGTACTTC.

V gene TRBV11-2 combines with J gene TRBJ1-1, with D perhaps TRBD1 (6 bases). Looked up from germline, CDR1 is SGHAT and CDR2 is FQNNGV. CDR3 length equals 12 residues. Trimming shortened V by 6 bases and J by 4 bases, and 9 bases separated the two germline ends. The CDR3 sequence: CASRAGVTEAFF. The CDR3 region has the DNA TGTGCCAGCAGAGCAGGGGTCACTGAAGCTTTCTTT.

Only a few counts were recorded for this clone. This sample also contains other DNA sequences that code for the same CDR3. This sequence joins TRBV5-4 and TRBJ2-3; TRBD2 matches at 11 bases. Per the germline V gene, CDR1 is SGHNT and CDR2 is YYREEE (reference sequence). With 2 bases clipped from V and 0 bases from J, the junction kept 5 bases outside the gene matches. This CDR3 is 17 amino acids long. The CDR3 sequence: CASSFASGRPSTDTQYF. CDR3 in DNA: TGTGCCAGCAGCTTTGCTAGCGGGAGGCCCAGCACAGATACGCAGTATTTT.

This clone occurred once. The chain couples TRBV7-2 to TRBJ2-1, with 11 bases that match TRBD1. The ends lost 4 bases at V and 0 bases at J; junction bases unmatched: 5. The CDR3 is 17 amino acids. CDR1 is SGHTA, CDR2 FQGNSA, per germline. CDR3 sequence reads: CASSWTGTGGSYNEQFF. As DNA, the CDR3 is TGTGCCAGCAGCTGGACCGGGACAGGGGGCTCCTACAATGAGCAGTTCTTC.

V and J are TRBV27 and TRBJ2-3; D remains unclear. The CDR3 consists of 14 residues. Trimming removed 4 bases at V and 2 bases at J, with 10 bases between. Germline loops: CDR1 MNHEY, CDR2 SMNVEV (reference sequence). The CDR3 DNA sequence: TGTGCCAGCAGTTCGCCGCCCTACACAGATACGCAGTATTTT. Translated: CASSSPPYTDTQYF.

CDR3 nucleotides: TGTGCCAGCAGCGGACGACAGGGGGGGACCTACAATGAGCAGTTCTTC. Encoded protein: CASSGRQGGTYNEQFF. The chain carries TRBV9 and TRBJ2-1, with 9 bases lining up with TRBD1. Germline V CDR1 and CDR2: SGDLS, YYNGEE. V was clipped by 3 bases and J by 2 bases; unmatched bases: 6. The CDR3 spans 16 residues.

This clone is a singleton in its sample. This chain joins TRBV7-9 and TRBJ2-3; 11 bases line up with TRBD2. V shed 0 bases, J shed 2 bases, and the junction held 4 bases outside the gene matches. CDR1 and CDR2 (germline): SEHNR, FQNEAQ (reference sequence). CDR3 length: 17 residues. The CDR3 here is CASSLAPGLADTDTQYF. The CDR3, as DNA: TGTGCCAGCAGCTTAGCCCCGGGACTAGCGGACACAGATACGCAGTATTTT.

The chain employs TRBV7-9 and TRBJ2-2; D ambiguous. Germline V lookup: CDR1 SEHNR, CDR2 FQNEAQ (reference sequence). Trimming left V 3 bases short and J 6 bases short, with 8 bases between. The CDR3 extends over 13 amino acids. The CDR3 DNA sequence: TGTGCCAGCAGCTTGCCCCAGTCCGGGGAGCTGTTTTTT. Its translation: CASSLPQSGELFF.

V usage is TRBV7-2 and J usage is TRBJ2-3; 9 bases agree with TRBD2. CDR3 size: 17 residues. V shed 2 bases, J shed 0 bases, and the junction held 6 bases outside the gene matches. CDR1 is SGHTA and CDR2 is FQGNSA in the germline V gene. CDR3 in amino acids: CASSLSWLAGSTDTQYF. CDR3 coding DNA: TGTGCCAGCAGCTTAAGTTGGCTAGCGGGGAGCACAGATACGCAGTATTTT.

The rearrangement joins TRBV7-9 to TRBJ2-5; 8 bases are a match to TRBD2. The V segment lost 2 bases and the J segment 4 bases; nucleotides outside the gene matches: 12. This CDR3 spans 17 amino acids. Germline CDR1 and CDR2: SEHNR and FQNEAQ (reference sequence). The CDR3 nucleotides read TGTGCCAGCAGCTTAAACATGCGGGGGGCAAACCGAGAGACCCAGTACTTC. Protein sequence: CASSLNMRGANRETQYF.

This clone was seen a single time. The CDR3 loop is CASSDKTGGVEKLFF. For the CDR3, the DNA is TGTGCCAGCAGCGACAAGACAGGGGGTGTTGAAAAACTGTTTTTT. V gene TRBV2 combines with J gene TRBJ1-4; 9 nucleotides align to TRBD1. Germline V gene sequence: CDR1 SNHLY, CDR2 FYNNEI. The CDR3 length is 15 residues. After removal of 6 bases from V and 7 bases from J, the junction contained 9 bases not matched to a gene.

The chain carries TRBV6-5 and TRBJ2-7; perhaps TRBD2 as D (6 bases). Trimming took off 10 bases at V and 3 bases at J, with 16 bases between the two ends. In germline, CDR1 is MNHEY, CDR2 SVGAGI. This CDR3 has 13 residues. Here the CDR3 DNA reads TGTGCCACTTATGGGGGGTCCGTCTACGAGCAGTACTTC. It yields the protein CATYGGSVYEQYF.

The gene calls are TRBV6-6 and TRBJ1-2; 8 bases line up with TRBD1. There are 13 residues in the CDR3. Trimming at V came to 2 bases and at J to 8 bases, leaving 4 bases not matched to a gene. Germline CDR1 is MNHNY and CDR2 is SVGAGI (reference sequence). The CDR3 sequence: CASSYTDREGYTF. CDR3 nucleotide sequence: TGTGCCAGCAGTTACACGGACAGGGAAGGCTACACCTTC.

The chain recombines TRBV2 with TRBJ2-7, with TRBD2 matching 8 bases. The trim removed 6 bases at V and 2 bases at J, leaving 9 bases unmatched. Per germline, CDR1 SNHLY and CDR2 FYNNEI. CDR3 length: 15 amino acids. CDR3 residues: CASRNSGRLTYEQYF. The CDR3 DNA reads as TGTGCCAGCAGAAACAGCGGGAGACTGACCTACGAGCAGTACTTC.

The chain is built from TRBV10-3 and TRBJ1-2; TRBD1 agrees at 7 bases. This CDR3 spans 13 amino acids. V was pared by 6 bases and J by 5 bases, with 6 bases of the junction left unmatched. CDR1 and CDR2 from the germline V gene are ENHRY and SYGVKD. The CDR3: CAIRNMTGYGYTF. The CDR3 DNA reads as TGTGCCATCAGAAACATGACAGGGTATGGCTACACCTTC.

V usage is TRBV7-9 and J usage is TRBJ1-6; D call uncertain. V was trimmed by 4 bases and J by 7 bases, leaving 11 bases between them. The CDR3 totals 14 residues. Germline loops: CDR1 SEHNR, CDR2 FQNEAQ (reference sequence). CDR3 DNA: TGTGCCAGCAGCTCCCGCTTGGAGAATTCACCCCTCCACTTT. Protein: CASSSRLENSPLHF.

The rearrangement links TRBV11-1 to TRBJ2-7, with 12 bases that match TRBD1. The germline CDR1 and CDR2 sequences are SGHAT and FQDESV (reference sequence). The CDR3 spans 15 residues. The J segment lost 7 bases and the V segment lost 6 bases, leaving 10 bases of the junction unmatched. The CDR3 loop reads CASSFPGQGAREQYF. The CDR3 coding sequence is TGTGCCAGCAGTTTTCCGGGACAGGGGGCGCGGGAGCAGTACTTC.

The chain combines TRBV7-9 with TRBJ1-1; the D gene is possibly TRBD1 (5 bases). Germline lookup yields CDR1 SEHNR and CDR2 FQNEAQ (reference sequence). The CDR3 is 13 residues long. V was shortened by 2 bases and J by 1 base, with 5 bases between the two germline ends. The CDR3 region is CASSLTGNTEAFF. CDR3 bases: TGTGCCAGCAGCTTAACAGGGAACACTGAAGCTTTCTTT.

The J gene is TRBJ1-4, the V gene TRBV29-1; weak D call: TRBD1 (5 bases). CDR1 and CDR2 (germline): SQVTM, ANQGSEA. Trimming stripped 6 bases from V and 1 base from J, with 15 bases between. CDR3 length equals 15 residues. CDR3 nucleotides: TGCAGCGTGCGCCGATGGAGGGGAACTAATGAAAAACTGTTTTTT. This gives the protein CSVRRWRGTNEKLFF.

V usage is TRBV11-2 and J usage is TRBJ2-7; 7 bases line up with TRBD1. This CDR3 has 13 residues. The V gene end was trimmed by 5 bases and the J gene end by 2 bases; junction bases not matched to a gene: 3. Germline loops: CDR1 SGHAT, CDR2 FQNNGV. The CDR3 sequence is CASSETGAYEQYF. The CDR3, as DNA: TGTGCCAGCAGCGAAACAGGGGCCTACGAGCAGTACTTC. The full variable domain, with the rest looked up from reference TRBV11-2 and TRBJ2-7, is EAGVAQSPRYKIIEKRQSVAFWCNPISGHATLYWYQQILGQGPKLLIQFQNNGVVDDSQLPKDRFSAERLKGVDSTLKIQPAKLEDSAVYLCASSETGAYEQYFGPGTRLTVT.

The rearrangement joins TRBV19 to TRBJ2-5, with TRBD2 as a possible D gene (7 bases). Germline-derived CDR1 and CDR2 are LNHDA and SQIVND (reference sequence). Trimming pared 6 bases from V and 0 bases from J, leaving 11 bases between. The CDR3 extends over 14 amino acids. CDR3 sequence (DNA): TGTGCCAGTAGCCCGGGGGGCCACCAAGAGACCCAGTACTTC. Its translation is CASSPGGHQETQYF.

The genes are TRBV28 and TRBJ1-2; D remains unclear. CDR1 is MDHEN, CDR2 SYDVKM, per germline. V lost 3 bases and J lost 2, with 7 bases in between. The CDR3 covers 13 residues. This CDR3 reads CASSFLQNYGYTF. CDR3 DNA sequence: TGTGCCAGCAGTTTTTTACAGAACTATGGCTACACCTTC.

This clone was seen once. J is TRBJ2-1 and V is TRBV5-4, with D uncertain. Germline assignment: CDR1 SGHNT and CDR2 YYREEE (reference sequence). Deletions cut 0 bases from V and 4 bases from J, with 5 bases between. This CDR3 has 13 residues. DNA for the CDR3: TGTGCCAGCAGCTTGGACAGTTACAATGAGCAGTTCTTC. This sequence encodes CASSLDSYNEQFF. The whole variable domain, filled in from reference TRBV5-4 and TRBJ2-1, reads ETGVTQSPTHLIKTRGQQVTLRCSSQSGHNTVSWYQQALGQGPQFIFQYYREEENGRGNFPPRFSGLQFPNYSSELNVNALELDDSALYLCASSLDSYNEQFFGPGTRLTVL.

The rearrangement links TRBV3-1 (or the pseudogene TRBV3-2) to TRBJ2-7; maybe TRBD2 (6 bases). The CDR3 runs to 16 residues. Trimming shortened V by 3 bases and J by 3 bases, and 18 bases separated the two germline ends. CDR1 and CDR2 from the germline V gene are LGHDT and YNNKEL (reference sequence). The CDR3 protein is CASSQVGGSVGYEQYF. CDR3 bases: TGTGCCAGCAGCCAGGTGGGGGGAAGTGTTGGCTACGAGCAGTACTTC.

CDR3 amino acids: CASSRKFSGAGNTIYF. CDR3 DNA sequence: TGTGCCAGCAGCCGAAAATTTTCAGGGGCTGGAAACACCATATATTTT. The chain uses TRBV5-6 and TRBJ1-3, with D maybe TRBD1 (6 bases). From germline, CDR1 is SGHDT and CDR2 YYEEEE. This CDR3 comprises 16 residues. The germline V and J ends were trimmed by 4 bases and 2 bases, with 16 bases remaining between them. Looking up the rest from reference TRBV5-6 and TRBJ1-3 gives the full variable domain: DAGVTQSPTHLIKTRGQQVTLRCSPKSGHDTVSWYQQALGQGPQFIFQYYEEEERQRGNFPDRFSGHQFPNYSSELNVNALLLGDSALYLCASSRKFSGAGNTIYFGEGSWLTVV.